Below, 22 T cell receptor beta chains from the same sample are listed, as sequenced in a study of Ad26.COV2.S vaccination and SARS-CoV-2 variants. Some clones are missing from TCRdb's copy, which holds only in-frame ones; the method was immunoSEQ multiplex PCR. The sample lists about 350,000 clones; 88% were seen once. As for treatment: 15 to 20 received Ad26.COV2.S at low or high dose, single or two shots; about 5 received placebo; per-sample allocation not given. Sample collection was performed on day 63 after the first vaccine or placebo injection. The sequences come from peripheral blood, collected in a trial of Ad26.COV2.S vaccine versus placebo. The receptors were sampled from a person aged 18 to 59 who received the Ad26.COV2.S COVID-19 vaccine or a placebo.

This chain uses TRBV3-1 (or the pseudogene TRBV3-2) with TRBJ2-7, with TRBD2 identical over 10 bases. With 0 bases clipped from V and 6 bases from J, the junction kept 5 bases outside the gene matches. CDR3 length equals 15 residues. Germline assignment: CDR1 LGHDT and CDR2 YNNKEL (reference sequence). This CDR3 is CASSQDGLAGVEQYF. The CDR3 region has the DNA TGTGCCAGCAGCCAAGATGGGCTAGCGGGAGTCGAGCAGTACTTC.

V usage is TRBV4-1 and J usage is TRBJ1-2, with D unresolved. Germline assignment: CDR1 MGHRA and CDR2 YSYEKL. The CDR3 is made up of 13 amino acids. The V and J ends lost 1 base and 10 bases respectively, with 13 bases between them. Written as DNA, the CDR3 is TGCGCCAGCAGCCAAGTGACTGGGGAGGTCTACACCTTC. It specifies CASSQVTGEVYTF.

V is TRBV9 and J is TRBJ1-5; D is undetermined. The CDR3 runs to 15 residues. Trimming removed 4 bases at V and 0 bases at J, with 11 bases between. Germline assignment: CDR1 SGDLS and CDR2 YYNGEE. CDR3 sequence reads: CASSRGELSNQPQHF. The CDR3 DNA sequence: TGTGCCAGCAGCCGCGGGGAGCTTAGCAATCAGCCCCAGCATTTT. Full variable domain (remainder filled in from reference TRBV9 and TRBJ1-5): DSGVTQTPKHLITATGQRVTLRCSPRSGDLSVYWYQQSLDQGLQFLIQYYNGEERAKGNILERFSAQQFPDLHSELNLSSLELGDSALYFCASSRGELSNQPQHFGDGTRLSIL.

The rearrangement links TRBV7-2 to TRBJ2-5, with D tentatively TRBD1 or TRBD2 (5 bases each). V dropped 8 bases and J dropped 5 bases, with 21 bases sitting between them. The CDR3 runs 15 residues. Germline-derived CDR1 and CDR2 are SGHTA and FQGNSA. The CDR3 is CASCPGRGLMETQYF. In DNA, the CDR3 is TGTGCCAGCTGTCCAGGGAGAGGGCTAATGGAGACCCAGTACTTC.

The DNA for the CDR3 is TGTGCCAGCAGCCACGGCCTGGGACAGGGGAACTATGGCTACACCTTC. Its protein product is CASSHGLGQGNYGYTF. The chain links TRBV3-1 (or the pseudogene TRBV3-2) to TRBJ1-2, with 10 bases matching TRBD1. The V segment lost 3 bases and the J segment 2 bases; nucleotides outside the gene matches: 6. CDR3 size: 16 residues. Germline CDR1 and CDR2: LGHDT and YNNKEL (reference sequence).

The V gene is TRBV7-2, the J gene TRBJ2-1; TRBD1 matches 8 bases. Per the germline V gene, CDR1 is SGHTA and CDR2 is FQGNSA. The length of the CDR3 is 15 residues. The J segment lost 9 bases and the V segment lost 4 bases, leaving 11 bases of the junction unmatched. The CDR3 DNA is TGTGCCAGCAGCTCGGGACAGGCCTACGGCGCTGAGCAGTTCTTC. Its translation is CASSSGQAYGAEQFF.

The chain employs TRBV7-3 and TRBJ2-1; 11 bases map to TRBD2. This CDR3 has 15 amino acids. Trimming at V came to 5 bases and at J to 5 bases, leaving 5 bases not matched to a gene. CDR1 SGHTA and CDR2 FQGTGA come from the germline V gene. The CDR3 DNA sequence: TGTGCCAGCAGCCTCTCTAGCGGGGGGCACAATGAGCAGTTCTTC. This gives the protein CASSLSSGGHNEQFF.

The chain joins TRBV7-2 to TRBJ2-1, with 10 bases lining up with TRBD2. This CDR3 has 15 residues. V lost 8 bases, J lost 7 bases, and 11 bases stayed unmatched. The germline CDR1 and CDR2 sequences are SGHTA and FQGNSA. This CDR3 reads CASLPSGRVGNEQFF. The CDR3 DNA is TGTGCCAGCTTGCCAAGCGGGAGGGTGGGGAATGAGCAGTTCTTC.

The chain joins TRBV2 to TRBJ2-5; D may be TRBD2 (6 bases). V was clipped by 6 bases and J by 5 bases, with 13 bases between them. The germline CDR1 and CDR2 sequences are SNHLY and FYNNEI. CDR3 length: 13 amino acids. In DNA, the CDR3 is TGTGCCAGCAGAAGGGACTCCGGGGAGACCCAGTACTTC. Encoded protein: CASRRDSGETQYF.

This clone showed up just a few times. V and J are TRBV28 and TRBJ1-1; TRBD1 agrees at 9 bases. The germline CDR1 and CDR2 sequences are MDHEN and SYDVKM. CDR3 size: 14 residues. V dropped 3 bases and J dropped 5; count of bases not matched to a gene: 4. The CDR3 DNA reads as TGTGCCAGCAGTTTTCGGGGACAGGGAACTGAAGCTTTCTTT. Amino acid sequence: CASSFRGQGTEAFF.

The chain is built from TRBV6-5 and TRBJ2-5; 7 bases agree with TRBD2. The ends lost 3 bases at V and 0 bases at J; junction bases unmatched: 7. The CDR3 is made up of 16 amino acids. CDR1 MNHEY and CDR2 SVGAGI come from the germline V gene. The CDR3 is CASSYVLAVYQETQYF. Here the CDR3 DNA reads TGTGCCAGCAGTTATGTCCTAGCGGTTTACCAAGAGACCCAGTACTTC.

The V call is TRBV7-2, the J call TRBJ2-1; 7 nucleotides agree with TRBD1. Germline lookup yields CDR1 SGHTA and CDR2 FQGNSA. The CDR3 runs to 13 residues. Trimming removed 5 bases from V and 7 bases from J; junction bases left unmatched: 5. The CDR3 DNA reads TGTGCCAGCAGCACCAAGACAGGGAATGAGCAGTTCTTC. Its protein product is CASSTKTGNEQFF.

This chain joins TRBV14 and TRBJ1-5, with 9 bases aligning to TRBD1. Germline V gene lookup returns CDR1 SGHDN and CDR2 FVKESK. The V gene end was trimmed by 2 bases and the J gene end by 2 bases; junction bases not matched to a gene: 19. The CDR3 sequence is 21 residues long. Here the CDR3 reads CASSQTDRDRAIESGNQPQHF. The CDR3 DNA is TGTGCCAGCAGCCAAACGGACCGGGACAGGGCAATAGAATCGGGCAATCAGCCCCAGCATTTT.

The V and J genes are TRBV7-3 and TRBJ1-3, with D tentatively TRBD1 (5 bases). The CDR3 runs to 15 residues. The germline V and J ends were trimmed by 0 bases and 2 bases, with 8 bases remaining between them. In germline, CDR1 is SGHTA, CDR2 FQGTGA. The CDR3 nucleotides read TGTGCCAGCAGCTTAACTGGGGGGGCTGGAAACACCATATATTTT. This gives the protein CASSLTGGAGNTIYF. The whole variable domain, remainder taken from reference TRBV7-3 and TRBJ1-3, is GAGVSQTPSNKVTEKGKYVELRCDPISGHTALYWYRQSLGQGPEFLIYFQGTGAADDSGLPNDRFFAVRPEGSVSTLKIQRTERGDSAVYLCASSLTGGAGNTIYFGEGSWLTVV.

This clone appeared a few times. The chain links TRBV28 to TRBJ2-7; 10 nucleotides agree with TRBD1. The CDR3 length is 14 residues. V trimming: 3 bases; J trimming: 4 bases; junction bases outside the gene matches: 3. The germline V gene has CDR1 MDHEN and CDR2 SYDVKM. In DNA form, the CDR3 reads TGTGCCAGCAGTTTCCGGGACAGGGGTTACGAGCAGTACTTC. It yields the protein CASSFRDRGYEQYF.

Only a few counts were recorded for this clone. J is TRBJ1-5 and V is TRBV28; possibly TRBD1 for D (5 bases). V lost 6 bases, J lost 9 bases, and 18 bases lay in between. CDR1 is MDHEN, CDR2 SYDVKM, per germline. The CDR3 length is 14 residues. CDR3 sequence reads: CASRAGSYQGPQHF. DNA for the CDR3: TGTGCCAGCAGGGCAGGCTCGTATCAGGGGCCCCAGCATTTT.

V usage is TRBV6-1 and J usage is TRBJ2-7; D gene unclear. Germline CDR1 and CDR2: MNHNS and SASEGT. V lost 2 bases and J lost 0, with 11 bases in between. The CDR3 covers 15 residues. In DNA form, the CDR3 reads TGTGCCAGCAGTGAAACAAGCAGTATCTCCTACGAGCAGTACTTC. Its protein product is CASSETSSISYEQYF.

The gene calls are TRBV6-5 and TRBJ1-2; D gene uncertain. V lost 7 bases to trimming and J lost 4 bases, with 10 bases between them. The CDR3 loop spans 12 amino acids. CDR1 is MNHEY, CDR2 SVGAGI, per germline. This CDR3 reads CASTKEIYGYTF. The CDR3 region has the DNA TGTGCCAGCACGAAGGAGATCTATGGCTACACCTTC.

This clone has just one count. This chain uses TRBV7-9 with TRBJ1-2; D is undetermined. CDR1 and CDR2 (germline): SEHNR, FQNEAQ (reference sequence). CDR3 length: 14 residues. Trimming pared 5 bases from V and 4 bases from J, leaving 14 bases between. The CDR3, as DNA: TGTGCCAGCAGCCCGACCGGGTCTTCCTATGGCTACACCTTC. Protein: CASSPTGSSYGYTF.

J is TRBJ2-7 and V is TRBV6-6; the D gene is possibly TRBD1 (5 bases). Germline CDR1 reads MNHNY; CDR2 reads SVGAGI (reference sequence). Trimming removed 7 bases from V and 1 base from J, with 17 bases in between. This CDR3 region has 15 residues. CDR3 sequence: CASNAPRRGSYEQYF. The DNA for the CDR3 is TGTGCCAGCAACGCCCCACGAAGGGGTTCCTACGAGCAGTACTTC.

The genes are TRBV11-2 and TRBJ2-1; 7 nucleotides agree with TRBD2. The CDR3 is made up of 16 amino acids. Unmatched junction bases numbered 12, after V lost 7 bases and J lost 3 bases. The germline V gene encodes CDR1 SGHAT and CDR2 FQNNGV. CDR3 nucleotide sequence: TGTGCCAGCACTCAGAAACTAGCGACTGTCTACAATGAGCAGTTCTTC. It codes for CASTQKLATVYNEQFF.

As regards this clone: This sample also contains other DNA sequences that code for the same CDR3. The gene calls are TRBV5-1 and TRBJ2-2; the match to TRBD1 covers 9 bases. Trimming cost V 4 bases and J 8 bases; bases outside gene matches: 6. Germline values: CDR1 SGHRS, CDR2 YFSETQ. CDR3 size: 14 residues. CDR3 residues: CASSLGQGIGELFF. Here the CDR3 DNA reads TGCGCCAGCAGCCTCGGACAGGGGATAGGGGAGCTGTTTTTT.